A single sample gave rise to the 32 T cell receptor beta chains below, sequenced in a study of CD8 T cells in ankylosing spondylitis. TCRdb analysed the 5' RACE reads with MiXCR anew, one entry per CDR3 protein. Found here are about 210,000 distinct CDR3 sequences, 7% to 10% of them singletons; the top ten hold roughly 4.9%. Sequencing input: blood, either unsorted or a sorted T cell fraction (not recorded which). These TCRs come from a female donor with ankylosing spondylitis or in good health (not recorded which).

At least ten counts were recorded for this clonotype. V gene TRBV7-8 combines with J gene TRBJ2-3; 9 nucleotides align to TRBD2. Germline CDR1 and CDR2: SGHVS and FQNEAQ. Trimming removed 5 bases from V and 12 bases from J; junction bases left unmatched: 12. This CDR3 has 14 residues. The CDR3 DNA reads as TGTGCCAGCAGCCCACCGGCGGGAGGGCCCCCACAGTATTTT. Its protein is CASSPPAGGPPQYF.

This clonotype was detected ten times or more. V gene TRBV20-1 combines with J gene TRBJ2-1; TRBD2 is a possible D gene (5 bases). CDR3 size: 13 residues. CDR1 and CDR2 (germline): DFQATT, SNEGSKA (reference sequence). V was pared by 1 base and J by 7 bases, with 11 bases between. The CDR3 nucleotides read TGCAGTGCTAGAGGGGGAGACTTTAATGAGCAGTTCTTC. Encoded protein: CSARGGDFNEQFF.

The sample holds many counts of this clonotype. The V and J genes are TRBV7-8 and TRBJ2-4; the match to TRBD2 covers 8 bases. The CDR3 is 14 residues long. V shed 8 bases, J shed 8 bases, and the junction held 11 bases outside the gene matches. Germline values: CDR1 SGHVS, CDR2 FQNEAQ. The CDR3 coding sequence is TGTGCCAGCGGGCTAGCGGGCACTGGTGACATTCAGTACTTC. Amino acid sequence: CASGLAGTGDIQYF.

V is TRBV2 and J is TRBJ2-7; D unresolved. CDR1 is SNHLY and CDR2 is FYNNEI in the germline V gene. V was trimmed by 11 bases and J by 2 bases, leaving 7 bases between them. The CDR3 totals 10 residues. The CDR3 sequence: CAGPTYEQYF. The CDR3 DNA sequence: TGTGCCGGGCCTACCTACGAGCAGTACTTC. Drawing the rest from reference TRBV2 and TRBJ2-7, the complete variable domain is EPEVTQTPSHQVTQMGQEVILRCVPISNHLYFYWYRQILGQKVEFLVSFYNNEISEKSEIFDDQFSVERPDGSNFTLKIRSTKLEDSAMYFCAGPTYEQYFGPGTRLTVT.

Many counts were recorded for this clonotype. The chain is built from TRBV6-1 and TRBJ2-7, with 7 nucleotides matching TRBD1. Trimming cost V 6 bases and J 5 bases; bases outside gene matches: 10. The CDR3 has 14 residues. The germline V gene has CDR1 MNHNS and CDR2 SASEGT. DNA for the CDR3: TGTGCCAGCAGCCCTGACAGGGCTGCCCACGAGCAGTACTTC. Protein sequence: CASSPDRAAHEQYF.

This clonotype was found once. The CDR3 protein is CASSNRAKPLETFYSGVNVLTF. CDR3 in DNA: TGTGCCAGCAGCAATCGGGCGAAGCCCTTAGAAACCTTCTACTCTGGGGTCAACGTCCTGACTTTC. This chain links TRBV21-1 with TRBJ2-6; TRBD1 is the table's D call and was not checked against the DNA. TRBV21-1 is a pseudogene locus. The CDR3 length is 22 residues.

V is TRBV7-2 and J is TRBJ2-3; tentatively, D is TRBD2 (5 bases). Trimming shortened V by 1 base and J by 5 bases, and 10 bases separated the two germline ends. CDR1 is SGHTA and CDR2 is FQGNSA in the germline V gene. The CDR3 has 14 residues. The CDR3, as DNA: TGTGCCAGCAGCTTAGTCCTAGCAATAGATACGCAGTATTTT. Translating gives CASSLVLAIDTQYF.

The table lists this clonotype with many counts. The gene calls are TRBV5-5 and TRBJ2-1; D is perhaps TRBD1 (6 bases). The V gene lost 6 bases and the J gene lost 3 bases, with 10 bases spanning the gap. This CDR3 comprises 13 residues. Germline CDR1 reads SGHKS; CDR2 reads YYEKEE (reference sequence). In DNA, the CDR3 is TGTGCCAGCACCCAGGACAGCTACAATGAGCAGTTCTTC. Translation: CASTQDSYNEQFF.

This clonotype was detected many times. The chain recombines TRBV5-1 with TRBJ2-7; D call uncertain. V was trimmed by 4 bases and J by 3 bases, leaving 14 bases between them. CDR3 length equals 14 residues. In germline, CDR1 is SGHRS, CDR2 YFSETQ. The CDR3 loop is CASSPNDWNYEQYF. In DNA form, the CDR3 reads TGCGCCAGCAGCCCGAATGACTGGAACTACGAGCAGTACTTC.

This clonotype showed up many times. V usage is TRBV5-5 and J usage is TRBJ2-1; D ambiguous. The CDR3 has 14 amino acids. V shed 6 bases and J shed 5 bases, with 15 bases lying between them. Germline V gene sequence: CDR1 SGHKS, CDR2 YYEKEE (reference sequence). The CDR3, as DNA: TGTGCCAGCACCCTAATTGGAGCGAACAATGAGCAGTTCTTC. Residues: CASTLIGANNEQFF.

This clonotype was seen only a few times. The chain combines TRBV7-2 with TRBJ1-1; 9 bases line up with TRBD1. Germline lookup yields CDR1 SGHTA and CDR2 FQGNSA. The CDR3 length is 17 residues. With 4 bases clipped from V and 8 bases from J, the junction kept 17 bases outside the gene matches. The CDR3 sequence is CASSSIQGATRRVEAFF. The CDR3 region has the DNA TGTGCCAGCAGCTCCATACAGGGGGCCACAAGGCGGGTCGAAGCTTTCTTT.

V and J are TRBV19 and TRBJ2-3, with TRBD2 matching 7 bases. Trimming cost V 4 bases and J 0 bases; bases outside gene matches: 7. Germline V gives CDR1 LNHDA, CDR2 SQIVND (reference sequence). This CDR3 region has 16 residues. CDR3 sequence: CASSSQTSISTDTQYF. As DNA, the CDR3 is TGTGCCAGTAGTAGCCAGACTAGCATAAGCACAGATACGCAGTATTTT.

This clonotype has at least ten counts. V usage is TRBV11-2 and J usage is TRBJ2-1; no definite D call. The CDR3 runs to 12 residues. Trimming shortened V by 1 base and J by 9 bases, and 7 bases separated the two germline ends. Germline CDR1 SGHAT, CDR2 FQNNGV. The CDR3 reads CASSLVDGEQFF. The DNA of the CDR3 is TGTGCCAGCAGCTTAGTAGATGGTGAGCAGTTCTTC. Supplemented by reference TRBV11-2 and TRBJ2-1, the full variable domain reads EAGVAQSPRYKIIEKRQSVAFWCNPISGHATLYWYQQILGQGPKLLIQFQNNGVVDDSQLPKDRFSAERLKGVDSTLKIQPAKLEDSAVYLCASSLVDGEQFFGPGTRLTVL.

This clonotype was counted many times. V and J are TRBV30 and TRBJ2-4; 7 nucleotides match TRBD2. CDR1 is GTSNPN, CDR2 SVGIG, per germline (reference sequence). V lost 4 bases to trimming and J lost 5 bases; unmatched junction nucleotides: 11. The CDR3 covers 15 residues. CDR3 in DNA: TGTGCCTGGACCCTGGGGGGGGGAAGCGAAAACATTCAGTACTTC. Amino acid sequence: CAWTLGGGSENIQYF.

This clonotype appeared many times. The chain links TRBV5-1 to TRBJ2-1, with 7 bases lining up with TRBD1. Looked up from germline, CDR1 is SGHRS and CDR2 is YFSETQ. Trimming removed 2 bases from V and 6 bases from J; junction bases left unmatched: 5. The length of the CDR3 is 14 residues. The CDR3 DNA reads as TGCGCCAGCAGCTTCACAGGGGACAGCAATGAGCAGTTCTTC. Protein: CASSFTGDSNEQFF.

This clonotype was observed many times. The rearrangement links TRBV7-3 to TRBJ2-3, with D unresolved. The CDR3 covers 13 residues. V was trimmed by 8 bases and J by 2 bases, leaving 11 bases between them. Germline values: CDR1 SGHTA, CDR2 FQGTGA. The CDR3 here is CASAAGPTDTQYF. DNA of the CDR3: TGTGCCAGCGCGGCCGGCCCCACAGATACGCAGTATTTT.

This clonotype was recorded at least ten times. The chain links TRBV24-1 to TRBJ2-2; TRBD1 matches 7 bases. The germline V gene encodes CDR1 KGHDR and CDR2 SFDVKD. J lost 6 bases, V lost 3 bases, and 9 bases had no gene match. CDR3 length: 16 residues. Here the CDR3 DNA reads TGTGCCACCAGTGATCCACAGGGGATGAAACCCGGGGAGCTGTTTTTT. Protein sequence: CATSDPQGMKPGELFF.

This clonotype appeared many times. The junction shows a germline mismatch at one end, possibly a read error. The rearrangement joins TRBV24-1 to TRBJ2-1; possibly TRBD2 for D (6 bases). CDR1 is KGHDR and CDR2 is SFDVKD in the germline V gene. The CDR3 contains 15 residues. The CDR3 spells CATSDATSSHNEQFF. CDR3 coding DNA: TGTGCCACCAGTGATGCAACTAGCTCCCACAATGAGCAGTTCTTC.

This clonotype was detected ten times or more. The CDR3 loop reads CASSQEAVGTSADTQYF. The DNA for the CDR3 is TGTGCCAGCAGCCAAGAAGCTGTGGGGACTAGCGCGGATACGCAGTATTTT. The chain combines TRBV3-1 with TRBJ2-3, with 10 nucleotides matching TRBD2. V shed 0 bases, J shed 6 bases, and the junction held 9 bases outside the gene matches. The CDR3 is 17 amino acids. Looked up from germline, CDR1 is LGHDT and CDR2 is YNNKEL (reference sequence).

In its sample, this clonotype was seen a few times. The rearrangement joins TRBV18 to TRBJ2-1, with 9 bases lining up with TRBD2. The CDR3 is 17 amino acids. The V and J ends lost 2 bases and 2 bases, in that order; junction bases with no gene match: 7. CDR1 and CDR2 (germline): KGHSH, LQKENI. CDR3 protein: CASSPIRREGAYNEQFF. The CDR3 nucleotides read TGTGCCAGCTCACCAATACGGCGGGAGGGGGCCTACAATGAGCAGTTCTTC. Using reference TRBV18 and TRBJ2-1 for the parts outside the CDR3, the full variable domain is NAGVMQNPRHLVRRRGQEARLRCSPMKGHSHVYWYRQLPEEGLKFMVYLQKENIIDESGMPKERFSAEFPKEGPSILRIQQVVRGDSAAYFCASSPIRREGAYNEQFFGPGTRLTVL.

The table lists this clonotype with many counts. The gene calls are TRBV19 and TRBJ1-1, with D uncertain. V lost 5 bases, J lost 10 bases, and 8 bases lay in between. Germline CDR1 reads LNHDA; CDR2 reads SQIVND (reference sequence). CDR3 length: 10 amino acids. The CDR3 bases are TGTGCCAGTAGTGCGGGGAGAGCTTTCTTT. Protein sequence: CASSAGRAFF.

The table lists this clonotype with many counts. This chain connects TRBV15 to TRBJ1-5, with no clear D. In germline, CDR1 is LNHNV, CDR2 YYDKDF (reference sequence). There are 16 residues in the CDR3. V lost 0 bases, J lost 1 base, and 10 bases lay in between. The CDR3 protein is CATSRDKAPSNQPQHF. The CDR3 DNA reads TGTGCCACCAGCAGAGATAAGGCTCCCAGCAATCAGCCCCAGCATTTT. Looking up the rest from reference TRBV15 and TRBJ1-5 gives the full variable domain: DAMVIQNPRYQVTQFGKPVTLSCSQTLNHNVMYWYQQKSSQAPKLLFHYYDKDFNNEADTPDNFQSRRPNTSFCFLDIRSPGLGDTAMYLCATSRDKAPSNQPQHFGDGTRLSIL.

This clonotype has at least ten counts. This chain connects TRBV29-1 to TRBJ2-7; 7 nucleotides align to TRBD2. V trimming: 1 base; J trimming: 2 bases; junction bases outside the gene matches: 5. The CDR3 spans 14 residues. Germline lookup yields CDR1 SQVTM and CDR2 ANQGSEA. The CDR3 here is CSVEGAGDPYEQYF. CDR3 DNA: TGCAGCGTTGAAGGCGCGGGAGATCCCTACGAGCAGTACTTC.

This clonotype was detected many times. The chain has TRBV9 and TRBJ2-7; D is unresolved. Germline CDR1 and CDR2: SGDLS and YYNGEE. V lost 0 bases and J 7 bases, leaving 8 bases between the germline ends. CDR3 length: 12 residues. CDR3 region: CASSVVQGEQYF. CDR3 nucleotides: TGTGCCAGCAGCGTAGTTCAAGGTGAGCAGTACTTC.

With respect to this clonotype: This may be a read error: a much more frequent sequence differs by one nucleotide. In DNA form, the CDR3 reads TGTGCCAGCAACCAAAACAGAAGGGGTGAAGCTTTCTTT. It encodes CASNQNRRGEAFF. The chain carries TRBV14 and TRBJ1-1; a possible D gene is TRBD1 (5 bases). Germline V lookup: CDR1 SGHDN, CDR2 FVKESK. This CDR3 contains 13 residues.

Ten or more counts support this clonotype. The gene calls are TRBV6-1 and TRBJ1-1; TRBD1 is a possible D gene (6 bases). Trimming cost V 6 bases and J 1 base, with 24 bases left between them. The CDR3 loop spans 18 amino acids. Per germline, CDR1 MNHNS and CDR2 SASEGT. The CDR3 loop reads CASRKYGTPARGNTEAFF. The CDR3 DNA is TGTGCCAGCAGAAAATACGGGACACCCGCAAGGGGGAACACTGAAGCTTTCTTT.

CDR3 coding DNA: TGTGCCAGCAGCCGGGACAGGGTCTCAAATGGGGCCAACGTCCTGACTTTC. Residues: CASSRDRVSNGANVLTF. The chain is built from TRBV7-2 and TRBJ2-6; 9 nucleotides agree with TRBD1. Germline-derived CDR1 and CDR2 are SGHTA and FQGNSA. CDR3 length: 17 residues. The J segment lost 3 bases and the V segment lost 5 bases, leaving 8 bases of the junction unmatched. The complete variable domain, with remaining parts taken from reference TRBV7-2 and TRBJ2-6, reads GAGVSQSPSNKVTEKGKDVELRCDPISGHTALYWYRQSLGQGLEFLIYFQGNSAPDKSGLPSDRFSAERTGGSVSTLTIQRTQQEDSAVYLCASSRDRVSNGANVLTFGAGSRLTVL.

This clonotype occurred many times. The chain is built from TRBV5-1 and TRBJ2-5, with D possibly matching TRBD1 (5 bases). The V gene's germline CDR1 is SGHRS and CDR2 YFSETQ. Trimming left V 3 bases short and J 4 bases short, with 16 bases between. The CDR3 spans 15 residues. The CDR3 spells CASSWGLRQGETQYF. The CDR3 DNA reads TGCGCCAGCAGCTGGGGCCTCCGTCAGGGAGAGACCCAGTACTTC.

This clonotype occurred a few times. The genes are TRBV7-9 and TRBJ2-7; the D is unclear. Between the trimmed V and J ends, which lost 4 bases and 0 bases, there was a span of 10 bases. The CDR3 sequence is 14 residues long. In germline, CDR1 is SEHNR, CDR2 FQNEAQ (reference sequence). The CDR3: CASSSPQGSYEQYF. CDR3 in DNA: TGTGCCAGCAGCTCCCCCCAAGGCTCCTACGAGCAGTACTTC.

This clonotype was observed many times. V and J are TRBV2 and TRBJ2-1; D tentatively fits TRBD1 or TRBD2 (5 bases each). The ends were cut back, 1 base at V and 9 bases at J, with 13 bases in the middle. The CDR3 consists of 14 residues. Germline loops: CDR1 SNHLY, CDR2 FYNNEI. The CDR3 reads CASSEEGRGVEQFF. The CDR3 nucleotides read TGTGCCAGCAGTGAAGAGGGACGCGGCGTTGAGCAGTTCTTC.

This clonotype has at least ten counts. This chain connects TRBV12-3 or TRBV12-4 to TRBJ2-1, with D possibly TRBD1 on 6 matching bases. The CDR3 is 16 amino acids. Between the trimmed V and J ends, which lost 5 bases and 2 bases, there was a span of 16 bases. CDR3 protein: CASSHQGRRTYNEQFF. The CDR3 region has the DNA TGTGCCAGCAGTCATCAGGGGAGACGGACCTACAATGAGCAGTTCTTC.

The sample holds many counts of this clonotype. The rearrangement links TRBV5-1 to TRBJ1-4; D is possibly TRBD1 (5 bases). This CDR3 region has 15 residues. Germline V gene lookup returns CDR1 SGHRS and CDR2 YFSETQ. With 0 bases removed from V and 3 bases from J, the gap between germline ends came to 9 bases. CDR3 in amino acids: CASSLEGLANEKLFF. CDR3 in DNA: TGCGCCAGCAGCTTGGAGGGACTGGCTAATGAAAAACTGTTTTTT.